This passage covers 19 T cell receptor beta chains from one sample sequenced in a study of blood T cell repertoires in COVID-19. Data came from immunoSEQ multiplex PCR; TCRdb stores just in-frame clones and leaves some out. The sample carries roughly 250,000 clones, around 90% recorded once. Sequenced: PBMCs or T cells enriched from blood (not recorded which). The receptors come from a woman in her twenties or thirties with acute COVID-19.

This clone was seen only a few times. The chain joins TRBV19 to TRBJ1-5, with D maybe TRBD1 (6 bases). This CDR3 spans 13 amino acids. Deletions cut 5 bases from V and 6 bases from J, with 11 bases between. Germline V lookup: CDR1 LNHDA, CDR2 SQIVND (reference sequence). CDR3 DNA: TGTGCCAGTAGTGTTAGGGGGAGTCAGCCCCAGCATTTT. This gives the protein CASSVRGSQPQHF.

This chain joins TRBV30 and TRBJ1-5; D is unresolved. CDR1 and CDR2 from the germline V gene are GTSNPN and SVGIG (reference sequence). Trimming cost V 4 bases and J 6 bases, with 16 bases left between them. The CDR3 length is 14 residues. The CDR3 DNA reads TGTGCCTGGACAGGCTCGTCGGAAAGTCAGCCCCAGCATTTT. Its protein product is CAWTGSSESQPQHF.

The CDR3 protein is CAISPDRGLGYGYTF. The CDR3 bases are TGTGCCATCAGCCCGGACAGGGGGCTGGGCTATGGCTACACCTTC. V and J are TRBV10-3 and TRBJ1-2; 11 nucleotides align to TRBD1. Losses at the gene ends were 6 bases for V and 4 bases for J; bases not matched to a gene: 7. Germline V gene sequence: CDR1 ENHRY, CDR2 SYGVKD. The CDR3 consists of 15 residues.

The chain uses TRBV2 and TRBJ1-1, with a possible D match to TRBD1 (6 bases). The CDR3 loop spans 15 amino acids. Per germline, CDR1 SNHLY and CDR2 FYNNEI. V was shortened by 8 bases and J by 1 base, with 17 bases between the two germline ends. In DNA, the CDR3 is TGTGCCAGCCACGGGGGGCGCGGAAGGAACACTGAAGCTTTCTTT. Translation: CASHGGRGRNTEAFF.

V is TRBV5-1 and J is TRBJ1-1; 10 bases line up with TRBD1. This CDR3 contains 21 residues. CDR1 is SGHRS, CDR2 YFSETQ, per germline. Losses at the gene ends were 0 bases for V and 0 bases for J; bases not matched to a gene: 17. CDR3 sequence reads: CASSLAETGGYRTPMNTEAFF. The CDR3 DNA reads as TGCGCCAGCAGCTTGGCGGAGACAGGGGGCTACCGAACTCCCATGAACACTGAAGCTTTCTTT.

This chain links TRBV4-2 with TRBJ2-3; 7 bases match TRBD2. Germline CDR1 and CDR2: LGHNA and YNFKEQ. The CDR3 consists of 19 residues. V shed 0 bases and J 2 bases; nucleotides not matched to a gene: 14. CDR3 DNA sequence: TGTGCCAGCAGCCAAGATCCTCCGTCGGGCGGGGGAAACACAGATACGCAGTATTTT. Protein product: CASSQDPPSGGGNTDTQYF.

The chain combines TRBV10-3 with TRBJ1-1; D gene unclear. This CDR3 region has 13 residues. Germline lookup yields CDR1 ENHRY and CDR2 SYGVKD. Trimming removed 2 bases from V and 1 base from J, with 5 bases in between. The CDR3 DNA is TGTGCCATCAGTGAGCGGGGGAACACTGAAGCTTTCTTT. Its translation is CAISERGNTEAFF.

DNA of the CDR3: TGTGCCAGCAGTGACGAGCGTGACACTGAAGCTTTCTTT. It codes for CASSDERDTEAFF. The chain recombines TRBV6-1 with TRBJ1-1, with D unresolved. V was cut by 3 bases and J by 3 bases, with 8 bases left in between. The CDR3 contains 13 residues. Germline CDR1 MNHNS, CDR2 SASEGT.

The V call is TRBV11-3, the J call TRBJ1-6; 7 bases map to TRBD1. Looked up from germline, CDR1 is SGHNT and CDR2 is YENEEA. The CDR3 is 17 amino acids. With 1 base clipped from V and 10 bases from J, the junction kept 13 bases outside the gene matches. The DNA of the CDR3 is TGTGCCAGCAGCTTAGTCGCCCACCGACAGGGTTACTCACCCCTCCACTTT. Its protein is CASSLVAHRQGYSPLHF. Full variable domain (rest looked up from reference TRBV11-3 and TRBJ1-6): EAGVVQSPRYKIIEKKQPVAFWCNPISGHNTLYWYLQNLGQGPELLIRYENEEAVDDSQLPKDRFSAERLKGVDSTLKIQPAELGDSAVYLCASSLVAHRQGYSPLHFGNGTRLTVT.

The chain combines TRBV4-2 with TRBJ2-2; 11 nucleotides agree with TRBD2. V gave up 8 bases and J gave up 8 bases; unmatched junction bases: 7. Germline lookup yields CDR1 LGHNA and CDR2 YNFKEQ. The CDR3 length is 14 residues. CDR3 nucleotide sequence: TGTGCCAGCTCTAGACTAGCGGGGTTAGGGGAGCTGTTTTTT. It yields the protein CASSRLAGLGELFF.

The chain uses TRBV3-1 (or the pseudogene TRBV3-2) and TRBJ1-1; D remains unclear. The CDR3 length is 14 residues. Trimming left V 1 base short and J 3 bases short, with 9 bases between. CDR1 is LGHDT and CDR2 is YNNKEL in the germline V gene (reference sequence). This CDR3 reads CASSQVGSDTEAFF. CDR3 nucleotide sequence: TGTGCCAGCAGCCAAGTCGGGTCGGACACTGAAGCTTTCTTT.

The chain couples TRBV29-1 to TRBJ2-1; D is unclear. V lost 6 bases, J lost 12 bases, and 12 bases lay in between. The CDR3 covers 10 residues. Germline V gene lookup returns CDR1 SQVTM and CDR2 ANQGSEA. CDR3 protein: CSVNSVGQFF. The DNA for the CDR3 is TGCAGCGTAAACTCGGTTGGGCAGTTCTTC.

The rearrangement links TRBV19 to TRBJ1-4; D remains ambiguous. The V and J ends lost 1 base and 4 bases respectively, with 7 bases between them. The CDR3 covers 14 residues. The V gene's germline CDR1 is LNHDA and CDR2 SQIVND (reference sequence). CDR3 loop: CASSIAGSNEKLFF. The DNA of the CDR3 is TGTGCCAGTAGTATAGCTGGGAGTAATGAAAAACTGTTTTTT.

The chain uses TRBV6-5 and TRBJ2-2, with D maybe TRBD1 (6 bases). CDR1 is MNHEY and CDR2 is SVGAGI in the germline V gene. V lost 6 bases and J lost 3, with 11 bases in between. The CDR3 has 14 amino acids. CDR3 coding DNA: TGTGCCAGCAGACAGCAGGGGTACACCGGGGAGCTGTTTTTT. Its protein is CASRQQGYTGELFF.

The chain couples TRBV5-1 to TRBJ1-2; D unclear. Trimming took 0 bases from V and 7 from J, leaving 7 bases between them. This CDR3 contains 12 residues. CDR1 is SGHRS and CDR2 is YFSETQ in the germline V gene. The CDR3 DNA reads TGCGCCAGCAGCTTGGCCAGTTTTGGCTACACCTTC. It codes for CASSLASFGYTF.

The chain combines TRBV2 with TRBJ2-7; tentative D call: TRBD1 (5 bases). This CDR3 has 14 amino acids. CDR1 SNHLY and CDR2 FYNNEI come from the germline V gene. V lost 3 bases and J 2 bases, leaving 11 bases between the germline ends. The CDR3 sequence: CASSDRQNTYEQYF. DNA of the CDR3: TGTGCCAGCAGTGACCGACAGAATACCTACGAGCAGTACTTC.

The chain employs TRBV19 and TRBJ2-1, with D hard to call. V was trimmed by 3 bases and J by 0 bases, leaving 15 bases between them. Germline CDR1 and CDR2: LNHDA and SQIVND (reference sequence). There are 17 residues in the CDR3. In DNA form, the CDR3 reads TGTGCCAGTAGTATTGAAGAAGCAGCTAGCTCCTACAATGAGCAGTTCTTC. Protein sequence: CASSIEEAASSYNEQFF.

In nucleotides, the CDR3 is TGTGCCAGCAGACAGGGATCGTACGAGCAGTACTTC. Translated: CASRQGSYEQYF. The genes are TRBV2 and TRBJ2-7; tentatively, D is TRBD1 (6 bases). Trimming took 6 bases from V and 4 from J, leaving 10 bases between them. This CDR3 has 12 amino acids. Germline V gene lookup returns CDR1 SNHLY and CDR2 FYNNEI.

The table lists this clone with a count of one. The CDR3 coding sequence is TGTGCCAGTATAGCGGGGGAAGAGACCCAGTACTTC. This sequence encodes CASIAGEETQYF. V is TRBV25-1 and J is TRBJ2-5; TRBD2 agrees at 9 bases. The J segment lost 3 bases and the V segment lost 9 bases, leaving 2 bases of the junction unmatched. The CDR3 has 12 residues. CDR1 is MGHDK, CDR2 SYGVNS, per germline.